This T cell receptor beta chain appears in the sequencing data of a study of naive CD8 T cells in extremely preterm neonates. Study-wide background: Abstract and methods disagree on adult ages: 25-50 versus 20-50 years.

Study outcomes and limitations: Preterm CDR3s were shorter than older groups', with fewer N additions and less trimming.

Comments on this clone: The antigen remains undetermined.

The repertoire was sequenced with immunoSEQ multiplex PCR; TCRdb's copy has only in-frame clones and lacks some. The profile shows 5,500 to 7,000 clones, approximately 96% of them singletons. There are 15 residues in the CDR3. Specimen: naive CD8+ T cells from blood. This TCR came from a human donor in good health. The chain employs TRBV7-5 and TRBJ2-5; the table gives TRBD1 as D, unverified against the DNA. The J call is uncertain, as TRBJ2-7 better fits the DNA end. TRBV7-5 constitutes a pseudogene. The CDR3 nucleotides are TGTGCCAGAAGTTACAGGGGTACAAACTCCTACGAGCAGTACTTC. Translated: CARSYRGTNSYEQYF.